Sequencing of this TCR beta chain was carried out in a study of blood T cell repertoires in COVID-19. The wider study: Specimens from acute and convalescent COVID-19 originated in the United States, Italy and Spain. The analysed material was cDNA or gDNA that came from T cells, B-cell-depleted T cells, or PBMCs.

The V and J ends lost 5 bases and 2 bases, in that order; junction bases with no gene match: 6. The germline V gene encodes CDR1 MNHEY and CDR2 SMNVEV (reference sequence). The CDR3 covers 15 residues. The authors' processing: Amplified reference gene primers provided the basis for estimating nucleated cell counts. TCRdb's table, derived via immunoSEQ multiplex PCR, lists solely in-frame clones and lacks some. The D gene and trimming were derived from the DNA, and the V and J assignments and clone size from that table. Found here are a few hundred thousand clones, around 85% of them singletons; the top ten hold roughly 4.3%. Clinical histories supplied by participants themselves formed the basis of cohort assignment.

The sample taken for sequencing was PBMCs or T cells enriched from blood (not recorded which). This chain connects TRBV27 to TRBJ2-7; 10 bases are a match to TRBD2. The sequence derives from a woman aged 25 to 39 who had recovered from COVID-19. The CDR3 reads CASSLISGRPYEQYF. CDR3 DNA: TGTGCCAGCAGTCTAATTAGCGGGAGGCCCTACGAGCAGTACTTC.